This TCR beta chain was captured in a study of shared clonotypes between healthy human individuals. Study-level findings and limits: The represented genetic and exposure-history diversity was limited by the small number of donors.

Each cell subset's genomic DNA was divided evenly among several immunoSEQ plates. This table comes from immunoSEQ multiplex PCR, and its TCRdb copy is limited to in-frame clones, with some not included. The table lists just over 2,000,000 clones, about 95% of them singletons. Points on this clone: What it binds is unknown.

Trimming at V came to 5 bases and at J to 14 bases, leaving 12 bases not matched to a gene. Germline V gene lookup returns CDR1 SGHTA and CDR2 FQGNSA. The CDR3 is 13 residues long. Sequences were obtained from naive CD4+ T cells sorted from blood. Subset denoted: CD45RA+ positively selected. The V gene is TRBV7-2, the J gene TRBJ2-1; 7 bases match TRBD2. The TCR sequence derives from a man aged 18 to 29 in good health. The CDR3 loop is CASSDYKQAGKFF. The CDR3 DNA sequence: TGTGCCAGCAGCGACTACAAACAAGCGGGAAAGTTCTTC.